Listed below are T cell receptor beta chains from one sample, sequenced in a study of blood T cell repertoires in COVID-19. TCRdb keeps only in-frame clones here, not all; method: immunoSEQ multiplex PCR. The sample includes about 160,000 clones, roughly 81% seen only once; the top ten take approximately 1.1%. Material for sequencing was peripheral blood. These receptors were obtained from a man aged 35 to 55 with acute or convalescent COVID-19. Each CDR3 is given with its conserved first and last residue. The D gene is left open where the match is weak. Only part of the rows carry a size: once, few, many, or a class if the clone is expanded.

18,NA,TRBV5-6,TRBJ1-5,TRBD1,TGTGCCAGCAGCCTCTACGGACAGGTGGCCAAGGGCAATCAGCCCCAGCATTTT,CASSLYGQVAKGNQPQHF
14,NA,TRBV6-6,TRBJ1-2,TRBD1,TGTGCCAGCAGTTACTCGGGACAGAACTATGGCTACACCTTC,CASSYSGQNYGYTF
16,NA,TRBV11-2,TRBJ2-3,NA,TGTGCCAGCAGCTTAGTCGTGGCGGGTCCACAGCGGGCGCAGTATTTT,CASSLVVAGPQRAQYF
14,NA,TRBV6-5,TRBJ1-6,TRBD1,TGTGCCAGCACCCCGACAGGGGGTCCTTCACCCCTCCACTTT,CASTPTGGPSPLHF
17,NA,TRBV5-5,TRBJ2-6,NA,TGTGCCAGCAGCATTTCTGGGGGCTCGACTGGGGCCAACGTCCTGACTTTC,CASSISGGSTGANVLTF
12,NA,TRBV11-2,TRBJ2-3,TRBD2,TGTGCCAGCAGCACGCGGGGGGATACGCAGTATTTT,CASSTRGDTQYF
17,NA,TRBV5-1,TRBJ1-1,NA,TGCGCCAGCAGCTTGGCCGAGGAGGGACTGTGGAACACTGAAGCTTTCTTT,CASSLAEEGLWNTEAFF
15,NA,TRBV5-1,TRBJ2-2,NA,TGCGCCAGCAGCTATACTGCGATGAACACCGGGGAGCTGTTTTTT,CASSYTAMNTGELFF
15,NA,TRBV6-5,TRBJ1-1,TRBD1,TGTGCCAGCAGTCAGACAGGGTATGGAGGGGCTGAAGCTTTCTTT,CASSQTGYGGAEAFF
11,NA,TRBV2,TRBJ2-7,NA,TGTGCCAGCACCGCAGTCTACGAGCAGTACTTC,CASTAVYEQYF
15,NA,TRBV7-2,TRBJ2-5,NA,TGTGCCAGCAGCTCTGGGGGGGGCCCCAGGGAGACCCAGTACTTC,CASSSGGGPRETQYF
19,NA,TRBV6-7,TRBJ2-4,NA,TGTGCCAGCAGTTACCCCATTTGCGTGCGGGGAGAAACCAAAAACATTCAGTACTTC,CASSYPICVRGETKNIQYF
11,NA,TRBV19,TRBJ2-5,NA,TGTGCCAGTAGCGTCTCGGAGACCCAGTACTTC,CASSVSETQYF
12,once,TRBV27,TRBJ1-6,NA,TGTGCCAGCAGTTTCCAGAATTCACCCCTCCACTTT,CASSFQNSPLHF
14,few,TRBV3-1/TRBV3-2,TRBJ2-7,NA,TGTGCCAGCACCTCCAACTCTTATCCCTACGAGCAGTACTTC,CASTSNSYPYEQYF
16,NA,TRBV6-6,TRBJ1-4,NA,TGTGCCAGCAGTTACTCGACAAAAACAACTAATGAAAAACTGTTTTTT,CASSYSTKTTNEKLFF
15,NA,TRBV27,TRBJ1-5,TRBD1,TGTGCCAGCAGTTTATTAGGGACAGGCGATCAGCCCCAGCATTTT,CASSLLGTGDQPQHF
13,NA,TRBV27,TRBJ2-5,NA,TGTGCCAGCAGTGCCTGGGCTCAAGAGACCCAGTACTTC,CASSAWAQETQYF
14,NA,TRBV7-9,TRBJ1-5,NA,TGTGCCAGCAGCCTACAGGGCCCCGTGGAGCCCCAGCATTTT,CASSLQGPVEPQHF
14,NA,TRBV20-1,TRBJ1-1,NA,TGCAGTGCTAGTGGGGGAGCCATGAACACTGAAGCTTTCTTT,CSASGGAMNTEAFF
14,NA,TRBV9,TRBJ1-5,NA,TGTGCCAGCAGCGTTGGGCAGTTCAATCAGCCCCAGCATTTT,CASSVGQFNQPQHF
14,NA,TRBV6-7,TRBJ1-4,TRBD1,TGTGCCAGCAGTTACCCCAGGGGGATCGAAAAACTGTTTTTT,CASSYPRGIEKLFF
15,NA,TRBV7-3,TRBJ2-3,NA,TGTGCCAGCAGCTTAGGGCAGGGGCGCACAGATACGCAGTATTTT,CASSLGQGRTDTQYF
15,NA,TRBV18,TRBJ2-5,TRBD2,TGTGCCAGCGCGGCTTGGACTAGCGGTCAAGAGACCCAGTACTTC,CASAAWTSGQETQYF
14,once,TRBV6-5,TRBJ1-2,TRBD1,TGTGCCAGCATGAGGACAGGGGGGAGTTTCGGCTACACCTTC,CASMRTGGSFGYTF
13,NA,TRBV2,TRBJ2-1,NA,TGTGCCAGCAGTCCCCAGATCTACAATGAGCAGTTCTTC,CASSPQIYNEQFF
15,NA,TRBV7-9,TRBJ2-3,TRBD2,TGTGCCAGCAGCGTCGGGACTAGCGCTCTCATAGCGCAGTATTTT,CASSVGTSALIAQYF
13,NA,TRBV5-1,TRBJ1-3,TRBD1,TGCGCCAGCAGACAGGGGTCTGGAAACACCATATATTTT,CASRQGSGNTIYF
12,NA,TRBV19,TRBJ1-1,NA,TGTGCCTCCAATGACGGACAAGGGAAAACTTTCTTT,CASNDGQGKTFF
16,NA,TRBV4-2,TRBJ1-2,NA,TGTGCCAGCAGCCAAGATCGCGAGGGGAGGAAAAATGGCTACACCTTC,CASSQDREGRKNGYTF
15,NA,TRBV7-9,TRBJ1-2,NA,TGTGCCAGCAGCCACCGCGGGGAAAGAGCCCCTGGCTACACCTTC,CASSHRGERAPGYTF
15,NA,TRBV6-5,TRBJ1-1,TRBD1,TGTGCCAGCAGTTCGACAGGGACCATGAACACTGAAGCTTTCTTT,CASSSTGTMNTEAFF
14,NA,TRBV5-1,TRBJ1-6,TRBD1,TGCGCCAGCAGTCCGGGACAGGAAAATTCACCCCTCCACTTT,CASSPGQENSPLHF
15,NA,TRBV7-3,TRBJ2-3,TRBD2,TGTGCCAGCAGCTCTTCAGCGGGGGGCTATGATACGCAGTATTTT,CASSSSAGGYDTQYF
16,once,TRBV28,TRBJ1-1,NA,TGTGCCAGCAGTTCCCCCCCGTTGGGCGGGACCGGGGTAGCTTTCTTT,CASSSPPLGGTGVAFF
15,NA,TRBV6-4,TRBJ2-3,NA,TGTGCCAGCAGCCTGAAGGGAGGGGGGACAGATACGCAGTATTTT,CASSLKGGGTDTQYF
16,NA,TRBV5-1,TRBJ2-1,NA,TGCGCCAGCAGCGGGGGAGGCGGGTTTACAGACAATGAGCAGTTCTTC,CASSGGGGFTDNEQFF
13,NA,TRBV7-2,TRBJ1-1,NA,TGTGCCAGCAGCTGGGGGCAGAACACTGAAGCTTTCTTT,CASSWGQNTEAFF
13,NA,TRBV2,TRBJ1-6,NA,TGTGCCAGCAATAGCGAGCCCAATTCACCCCTCCACTTT,CASNSEPNSPLHF
14,NA,TRBV6-5,TRBJ1-3,TRBD1,TGTGCCAGCTGCGAACAGGGGGCAGGAAACACCATATATTTT,CASCEQGAGNTIYF
14,once,TRBV5-4,TRBJ1-1,TRBD1,TGTGCCAGCAGCTTGGGGACAGGGGTAACTGAAGCTTTCTTT,CASSLGTGVTEAFF
13,NA,TRBV5-1,TRBJ2-1,TRBD1,TGCGCCAGCTCCTGGACAGGCGGTAATGAGCAGTTCTTC,CASSWTGGNEQFF
15,NA,TRBV2,TRBJ1-5,TRBD1,TGTGCCAGCAGAGCCGGGACAGGGATTGTGCAGCCCCAGCATTTT,CASRAGTGIVQPQHF
15,NA,TRBV6-5,TRBJ2-2,TRBD2,TGTGCCAGCAAGAGACTAGCGGGGTCCACCGGGGAGCTGTTTTTT,CASKRLAGSTGELFF